These 28 T cell receptor beta chains share one sample of origin, sequenced in a study of blood T cell repertoires in COVID-19. Produced via immunoSEQ multiplex PCR; TCRdb's table is partial and in-frame only. The data hold 310,000 or so clones, with roughly 87% observed a single time. Material: PBMCs or T cells enriched from blood (not recorded which). Every receptor here comes from a woman aged 25 to 39 who had recovered from COVID-19.

V and J are TRBV6-5 and TRBJ2-1, with a tentative D call TRBD2 (5 bases). V lost 5 bases and J lost 5, with 10 bases in between. This CDR3 contains 13 residues. Germline CDR1 and CDR2: MNHEY and SVGAGI. The CDR3 coding sequence is TGTGCCAGCAGTCGGACTGTTCACAATGAGCAGTTCTTC. Protein product: CASSRTVHNEQFF.

This clone was counted a single time. This sequence joins TRBV5-4 and TRBJ2-5; TRBD1 matches 9 bases. The germline gives CDR1 SGHNT, CDR2 YYREEE (reference sequence). The CDR3 covers 14 residues. V was clipped by 6 bases and J by 0 bases; unmatched bases: 3. The CDR3 here is CASKGQGYQETQYF. For the CDR3, the DNA is TGTGCCAGCAAGGGACAGGGCTACCAAGAGACCCAGTACTTC.

J is TRBJ1-2 and V is TRBV18; D call uncertain. The V gene lost 1 base and the J gene lost 8 bases, with 11 bases spanning the gap. The CDR3 runs to 13 residues. CDR1 is KGHSH, CDR2 LQKENI, per germline. The CDR3 loop reads CASSPLDRGGYTF. CDR3 bases: TGTGCCAGCTCACCACTGGACCGAGGGGGCTACACCTTC.

The J gene is TRBJ1-5, the V gene TRBV7-2, with no clear D. Germline assignment: CDR1 SGHTA and CDR2 FQGNSA. The CDR3 covers 14 residues. V dropped 3 bases and J dropped 4 bases, with 10 bases sitting between them. The CDR3 DNA follows: TGTGCCAGCAGCTTGGACTTGGTAAATCAGCCCCAGCATTTT. Amino acids: CASSLDLVNQPQHF.

With respect to this clone: One end of the junction varies from germline; a read error may be responsible. This chain connects TRBV2 to TRBJ1-3; 7 bases align to TRBD1. CDR3 length: 12 amino acids. Germline V gene data show CDR1 as SNHLY and CDR2 as FYNNEI. The CDR3 protein is CASLERLGTATF. The CDR3 DNA follows: TGTGCCAGCCTCGAGCGTTTGGGGACAGCCACCTTT.

CDR3 DNA: TGTGCCAGTAGTTCCGGACAGGGGGGCACTGAAGCTTTCTTT. Translation gives CASSSGQGGTEAFF. The chain recombines TRBV19 with TRBJ1-1; 10 bases agree with TRBD1. From germline, CDR1 is LNHDA and CDR2 SQIVND (reference sequence). The CDR3 contains 14 residues. The V segment lost 5 bases and the J segment 4 bases; nucleotides outside the gene matches: 4.

This clone was picked up one time. The chain combines TRBV2 with TRBJ1-1; maybe TRBD1 (5 bases). The CDR3 loop spans 15 amino acids. The V gene's germline CDR1 is SNHLY and CDR2 FYNNEI. Trimming cost V 6 bases and J 2 bases, with 16 bases left between them. CDR3 region: CASRAQGMKNTEAFF. The CDR3 nucleotides are TGTGCCAGCAGGGCCCAGGGAATGAAAAACACTGAAGCTTTCTTT.

V and J are TRBV11-2 and TRBJ1-2; 9 nucleotides line up with TRBD1. Germline CDR1 reads SGHAT; CDR2 reads FQNNGV. CDR3 length: 16 amino acids. The trim removed 2 bases at V and 4 bases at J, leaving 8 bases unmatched. The CDR3 region has the DNA TGTGCCAGCAGCTTACCCTCGGACAGGGGACGCTATGGCTACACCTTC. Translating gives CASSLPSDRGRYGYTF.

The chain employs TRBV19 and TRBJ2-1, with D possibly matching TRBD1 (6 bases). With 7 bases removed from V and 0 bases from J, the gap between germline ends came to 13 bases. This CDR3 comprises 15 residues. Germline V CDR1 and CDR2: LNHDA, SQIVND (reference sequence). This chain's CDR3 is CASNDRLSSYNEQFF. The CDR3 DNA follows: TGTGCCAGTAATGACAGGCTAAGCTCCTACAATGAGCAGTTCTTC. The complete variable domain, with remaining parts taken from reference TRBV19 and TRBJ2-1, reads DGGITQSPKYLFRKEGQNVTLSCEQNLNHDAMYWYRQDPGQGLRLIYYSQIVNDFQKGDIAEGYSVSREKKESFPLTVTSAQKNPTAFYLCASNDRLSSYNEQFFGPGTRLTVL.

The chain is built from TRBV7-9 and TRBJ1-5; 7 nucleotides align to TRBD1. Germline-derived CDR1 and CDR2 are SEHNR and FQNEAQ (reference sequence). The CDR3 consists of 14 residues. The V segment lost 5 bases and the J segment 4 bases; nucleotides outside the gene matches: 5. In nucleotides, the CDR3 is TGTGCCAGCAGCGTAACAGGGGAAAATCAGCCCCAGCATTTT. Encoded protein: CASSVTGENQPQHF.

The chain has TRBV6-5 and TRBJ1-1; 11 bases align to TRBD1. V lost 4 bases and J lost 4; bases outside the gene matches: 8. This CDR3 region has 16 residues. Germline CDR1 reads MNHEY; CDR2 reads SVGAGI. CDR3 protein: CASSSHAGTGGTEAFF. The CDR3 DNA reads TGTGCCAGCAGTTCCCACGCCGGGACAGGGGGCACTGAAGCTTTCTTT.

V gene TRBV5-1 combines with J gene TRBJ1-1; 9 nucleotides agree with TRBD1. Germline V gene data show CDR1 as SGHRS and CDR2 as YFSETQ. This CDR3 is built from 16 residues. V trimming: 3 bases; J trimming: 5 bases; junction bases outside the gene matches: 11. The CDR3 sequence is CASSSGTGRWGTEAFF. As DNA, the CDR3 is TGCGCCAGCAGCTCCGGGACAGGGAGGTGGGGGACTGAAGCTTTCTTT.

This clone was detected a few times. This chain joins TRBV19 and TRBJ1-5; TRBD1 matches at 7 bases. CDR3 length: 14 amino acids. CDR1 is LNHDA, CDR2 SQIVND, per germline (reference sequence). Germline trimming cut 6 bases from V and 3 bases from J; bases unmatched to any gene: 5. CDR3 coding DNA: TGTGCCAGTAGCGAGACAGGGCCCAATCAGCCCCAGCATTTT. It specifies CASSETGPNQPQHF.

The CDR3 here is CASSIDLSGNPYGYTF. CDR3 in DNA: TGTGCCAGTAGTATAGATCTTTCAGGAAACCCTTATGGCTACACCTTC. This chain joins TRBV19 and TRBJ1-2; D gene unclear. Trimming removed 0 bases at V and 5 bases at J, with 16 bases between. This CDR3 has 16 amino acids. Germline loops: CDR1 LNHDA, CDR2 SQIVND (reference sequence).

This chain connects TRBV10-3 to TRBJ1-2; D unresolved. The CDR3 runs to 18 residues. V was clipped by 6 bases and J by 4 bases, with 27 bases between them. CDR1 and CDR2 (germline): ENHRY, SYGVKD. For the CDR3, the DNA is TGTGCCATCAGGGAGGTCTCCGGGATTTACCTTGAGGGCTATGGCTACACCTTC. Amino acid sequence: CAIREVSGIYLEGYGYTF.

The DNA for the CDR3 is TGTGCCAGCAGCCGCCCCCAGGGCCTGACCTCTGGAAACACCATATATTTT. Its protein product is CASSRPQGLTSGNTIYF. The rearrangement joins TRBV7-9 to TRBJ1-3, with D possibly TRBD1 on 5 matching bases. The CDR3 loop spans 17 amino acids. CDR1 and CDR2 from the germline V gene are SEHNR and FQNEAQ (reference sequence). The V and J ends lost 5 bases and 0 bases respectively, with 17 bases between them.

The chain employs TRBV30 and TRBJ1-2; the D gene is possibly TRBD1 (5 bases). Germline CDR1 GTSNPN, CDR2 SVGIG (reference sequence). This CDR3 has 16 amino acids. V was clipped by 0 bases and J by 8 bases, with 22 bases between them. CDR3 amino acids: CAWSVIGQGGWRGYTF. Here the CDR3 DNA reads TGTGCCTGGAGTGTAATCGGGCAGGGCGGATGGCGGGGCTACACCTTC.

The J gene is TRBJ1-4, the V gene TRBV5-4, with D possibly matching TRBD1 (5 bases). Trimming cost V 1 base and J 0 bases, with 7 bases left between them. Germline values: CDR1 SGHNT, CDR2 YYREEE (reference sequence). This CDR3 spans 15 amino acids. CDR3 DNA: TGTGCCAGCAGCTTGCGGGGGGCAACTAATGAAAAACTGTTTTTT. Protein: CASSLRGATNEKLFF. Complete variable domain (other parts from reference TRBV5-4 and TRBJ1-4): ETGVTQSPTHLIKTRGQQVTLRCSSQSGHNTVSWYQQALGQGPQFIFQYYREEENGRGNFPPRFSGLQFPNYSSELNVNALELDDSALYLCASSLRGATNEKLFFGSGTQLSVL.

The gene calls are TRBV27 and TRBJ1-2, with 7 nucleotides matching TRBD1. The V and J ends lost 1 base and 7 bases, in that order; junction bases with no gene match: 6. The CDR3 loop spans 14 amino acids. Germline CDR1 is MNHEY and CDR2 is SMNVEV (reference sequence). The CDR3: CASSLLTGAGGYTF. Written as DNA, the CDR3 is TGTGCCAGCAGTTTATTAACAGGGGCGGGTGGCTACACCTTC.

V and J are TRBV6-5 and TRBJ1-2; 8 bases line up with TRBD1. Germline trimming cut 2 bases from V and 5 bases from J; bases unmatched to any gene: 7. Germline lookup yields CDR1 MNHEY and CDR2 SVGAGI. The CDR3 consists of 15 residues. The CDR3 reads CASSYAGTGGYGYTF. The CDR3 DNA reads as TGTGCCAGCAGTTACGCTGGGACAGGCGGGTATGGCTACACCTTC.

In this sample, this clone turned up once. The chain is built from TRBV3-1 (or the pseudogene TRBV3-2) and TRBJ1-1; D perhaps matches TRBD1 (6 bases). The V end was cut by 1 base, the J end by 8 bases, with 17 bases between. CDR1 is LGHDT and CDR2 is YNNKEL in the germline V gene (reference sequence). The CDR3 contains 15 residues. CDR3 sequence reads: CASSQAAGTPAEAFF. DNA for the CDR3: TGTGCCAGCAGCCAAGCCGCCGGGACACCCGCCGAAGCTTTCTTT.

The genes are TRBV5-1 and TRBJ1-1, with TRBD1 matching over 7 bases. With 3 bases clipped from V and 3 bases from J, the junction kept 8 bases outside the gene matches. CDR1 and CDR2 from the germline V gene are SGHRS and YFSETQ. The CDR3 runs 15 residues. CDR3 bases: TGCGCCAGCAGCTCCACAGGGGATTGGGACACTGAAGCTTTCTTT. This sequence encodes CASSSTGDWDTEAFF.

The chain uses TRBV4-1 and TRBJ1-4; TRBD1 matches at 9 bases. The CDR3 loop spans 16 amino acids. J lost 3 bases, V lost 1 base, and 3 bases had no gene match. Germline lookup yields CDR1 MGHRA and CDR2 YSYEKL. Here the CDR3 reads CASSQGQGEANEKLFF. As DNA, the CDR3 is TGCGCCAGCAGCCAAGGACAGGGGGAAGCTAATGAAAAACTGTTTTTT.

CDR3 sequence reads: CASSQSSYEQYF. The CDR3 DNA sequence: TGTGCCAGCAGTCAGTCGTCCTACGAGCAGTACTTC. The J gene is TRBJ2-7, the V gene TRBV12-3 or TRBV12-4; D is undetermined. V shed 5 bases and J shed 1 base, with 6 bases lying between them. The CDR3 spans 12 residues.

The chain has TRBV11-2 and TRBJ1-2; D is unresolved. This CDR3 has 15 residues. Germline CDR1 is SGHAT and CDR2 is FQNNGV. Trimming took 0 bases from V and 4 from J, leaving 12 bases between them. CDR3 region: CASSLDPRSAYGYTF. The CDR3 DNA sequence: TGTGCCAGCAGCTTAGATCCCAGGTCTGCCTATGGCTACACCTTC. The variable domain in full, with the rest retrieved from reference TRBV11-2 and TRBJ1-2, is EAGVAQSPRYKIIEKRQSVAFWCNPISGHATLYWYQQILGQGPKLLIQFQNNGVVDDSQLPKDRFSAERLKGVDSTLKIQPAKLEDSAVYLCASSLDPRSAYGYTFGSGTRLTVV.

The rearrangement joins TRBV4-1 to TRBJ1-5, with 8 bases identical to TRBD1. The CDR3 spans 17 residues. The germline V gene has CDR1 MGHRA and CDR2 YSYEKL. J lost 4 bases, V lost 0 bases, and 8 bases had no gene match. The CDR3, as DNA: TGCGCCAGCAGCCAAGATGGGGCAGGGGGCGGTAATCAGCCCCAGCATTTT. Translation gives CASSQDGAGGGNQPQHF.

CDR3 in DNA: TGTGCCAGCAGCGCCCCAGGGGGCAGTGGCACTGAAGCTTTCTTT. This encodes CASSAPGGSGTEAFF. This chain links TRBV7-9 with TRBJ1-1, with 8 positions matching TRBD1. V shed 5 bases and J 4 bases; nucleotides not matched to a gene: 9. The CDR3 loop spans 15 amino acids. The germline CDR1 and CDR2 sequences are SEHNR and FQNEAQ (reference sequence).

This clone turned up a few times. This chain's CDR3 is CASSLNRGRSSGNTIYF. The CDR3 DNA sequence: TGTGCCAGCAGCTTAAACAGGGGAAGGAGCTCTGGAAACACCATATATTTT. The chain is built from TRBV5-6 and TRBJ1-3; TRBD1 matches at 7 bases. CDR1 and CDR2 (germline): SGHDT, YYEEEE. The trim removed 2 bases at V and 0 bases at J, leaving 8 bases unmatched. The CDR3 loop spans 17 amino acids.